A single sample gave rise to the 12 T cell receptor beta chains below, sequenced in a study of cytomegalovirus exposure and HLA in healthy donors. Amplification used 60 Vbeta primers and 13 Jbeta primers. Here immunoSEQ multiplex PCR was the method, and the copy in TCRdb shows in-frame clones only, minus some. This table has about 190,000 clones, roughly 80% appearing once. Sequenced input: PBMCs. The receptor set was obtained from a woman aged 30 to 39 in good health and CMV-seropositive.

Only a few counts were recorded for this clone. The chain is built from TRBV7-9 and TRBJ2-7, with TRBD1 matching 8 bases. Germline CDR1 and CDR2: SEHNR and FQNEAQ (reference sequence). V dropped 8 bases and J dropped 6; count of bases not matched to a gene: 15. This CDR3 has 15 amino acids. The CDR3 sequence is CASASLTGDVSEQYF. The CDR3 region has the DNA TGTGCCAGCGCTTCATTGACAGGGGATGTTTCCGAGCAGTACTTC.

The chain links TRBV28 to TRBJ2-1, with no clear D. Germline-derived CDR1 and CDR2 are MDHEN and SYDVKM. The CDR3 has 12 amino acids. V was cut by 1 base and J by 6 bases, with 4 bases left in between. CDR3 DNA: TGTGCCAGCAGTTTATTCCGCAATGAGCAGTTCTTC. Protein product: CASSLFRNEQFF. Full variable domain (missing parts from reference TRBV28 and TRBJ2-1): DVKVTQSSRYLVKRTGEKVFLECVQDMDHENMFWYRQDPGLGLRLIYFSYDVKMKEKGDIPEGYSVSREKKERFSLILESASTNQTSMYLCASSLFRNEQFFGPGTRLTVL.

The CDR3 reads CASSFPGGNQPQHF. Here the CDR3 DNA reads TGTGCCAGTAGTTTCCCGGGGGGTAATCAGCCCCAGCATTTT. The chain is built from TRBV19 and TRBJ1-5, with D possibly TRBD1 on 5 matching bases. This CDR3 contains 14 residues. Trimming cost V 5 bases and J 4 bases, with 12 bases left between them. Germline assignment: CDR1 LNHDA and CDR2 SQIVND (reference sequence).

This clone occurred a few times. V usage is TRBV15 and J usage is TRBJ1-2, with a possible D match to TRBD1 (5 bases). The CDR3 contains 14 residues. The V and J ends lost 4 bases and 4 bases respectively, with 13 bases between them. Germline V CDR1 and CDR2: LNHNV, YYDKDF (reference sequence). The CDR3 sequence is CATSIPDSLYGYTF. CDR3 nucleotides: TGTGCCACCAGCATTCCAGACAGTCTCTATGGCTACACCTTC.

The V and J genes are TRBV5-1 and TRBJ2-7; 7 nucleotides align to TRBD1. The CDR3 contains 13 residues. V dropped 0 bases and J dropped 5; count of bases not matched to a gene: 2. The germline V gene encodes CDR1 SGHRS and CDR2 YFSETQ. CDR3 sequence (DNA): TGCGCCAGCAGCTTGGACAGGGGAGACGAGCAGTACTTC. Translating it yields CASSLDRGDEQYF. The whole variable domain, filled in from reference TRBV5-1 and TRBJ2-7, reads KAGVTQTPRYLIKTRGQQVTLSCSPISGHRSVSWYQQTPGQGLQFLFEYFSETQRNKGNFPGRFSGRQFSNSRSEMNVSTLELGDSALYLCASSLDRGDEQYFGPGTRLTVT.

This chain links TRBV4-2 with TRBJ2-1; maybe TRBD2 (5 bases). Trimming took off 1 base at V and 0 bases at J, with 13 bases between the two ends. Germline V gives CDR1 LGHNA, CDR2 YNFKEQ. The CDR3 loop spans 17 amino acids. CDR3 protein: CASSQVEGPSSYNEQFF. The DNA of the CDR3 is TGTGCCAGCAGCCAAGTTGAGGGCCCGAGCTCCTACAATGAGCAGTTCTTC.

Turning to this clone: The junction shows a germline mismatch at one end, possibly a read error. The chain combines TRBV20-1 with TRBJ2-7, with D unresolved. The CDR3 loop spans 10 amino acids. Germline V CDR1 and CDR2: DFQATT, SNEGSKA (reference sequence). In nucleotides, the CDR3 is TGCAGTGCCCCTCGCCTCTTCCCCCGGTTC. Residues: CSAPRLFPRF.

This clone was picked up one time. The chain combines TRBV7-5 with TRBJ2-7; TRBD1, as called in the table, went unchecked against the DNA. TRBV7-5 is designated a pseudogene. This CDR3 is 12 amino acids long. This CDR3 reads CARPTGASVQYF. In DNA form, the CDR3 reads TGTGCCAGACCTACAGGGGCTTCGGTGCAGTACTTC.

The chain joins TRBV28 to TRBJ2-4; tentatively, D is TRBD1 (6 bases). V lost 5 bases, J lost 9 bases, and 20 bases lay in between. Germline V lookup: CDR1 MDHEN, CDR2 SYDVKM. CDR3 size: 15 residues. The chain's CDR3 is CASSGRDKPLVIQYF. In DNA, the CDR3 is TGTGCCAGCAGTGGCCGGGACAAGCCCCTTGTCATTCAGTACTTC.

This rearrangement joins TRBV7-2 to TRBJ1-1; D gene unclear. The CDR3 consists of 14 residues. The V end lost 4 bases, the J end lost 3 bases, and 12 bases lay between the germline ends. In germline, CDR1 is SGHTA, CDR2 FQGNSA. CDR3 amino acids: CASSYRNTYTEAFF. The CDR3 bases are TGTGCCAGCAGCTACCGTAACACCTACACTGAAGCTTTCTTT.

The chain combines TRBV11-2 with TRBJ1-5; 7 nucleotides align to TRBD1. The CDR3 loop spans 14 amino acids. J was trimmed by 5 bases and V by 1 base; bases with no gene match: 2. The germline V gene encodes CDR1 SGHAT and CDR2 FQNNGV. For the CDR3, the DNA is TGTGCCAGCAGCTTAGGGACAGGCCATCAGCCCCAGCATTTT. Its protein is CASSLGTGHQPQHF.

The chain combines TRBV11-2 with TRBJ2-7; D is possibly TRBD2 (6 bases). CDR1 and CDR2 (germline): SGHAT, FQNNGV. The V end was cut by 5 bases, the J end by 0 bases, with 20 bases between. The CDR3 totals 17 residues. In DNA, the CDR3 is TGTGCCAGCAGCGGCCACTACTCGGGACTTCTCTCCTACGAGCAGTACTTC. It yields the protein CASSGHYSGLLSYEQYF.